This passage covers 4 T cell receptor beta chains from one sample sequenced in a study of blood T cell repertoires in COVID-19. Only in-frame clones appear in the TCRdb table, and some are missing; sequencing was by immunoSEQ multiplex PCR. The sample records roughly 300,000 clones, roughly nine tenths being singletons. Sequencing was carried out using peripheral blood. Receptor source: a woman between 25 and 40 years old with COVID-19, enrolled during active disease.

The V and J genes are TRBV10-3 and TRBJ1-2; 8 positions agree with TRBD1. Trimming removed 2 bases from V and 4 bases from J; junction bases left unmatched: 6. Germline V gene sequence: CDR1 ENHRY, CDR2 SYGVKD. The CDR3 contains 15 residues. In DNA, the CDR3 is TGTGCCATCAGTGAGGGTGACAGGGGTCTCTATGGCTACACCTTC. Translated, it gives CAISEGDRGLYGYTF.

This clone showed up just once. V gene TRBV7-9 combines with J gene TRBJ2-2; 10 bases fit TRBD2. Trimming removed 3 bases from V and 6 bases from J; junction bases left unmatched: 13. The germline V gene encodes CDR1 SEHNR and CDR2 FQNEAQ (reference sequence). The CDR3 has 18 residues. CDR3 DNA: TGTGCCAGCAGCTTTCCGGGACTAGCGAATAGTGGGGCCGGGGAGCTGTTTTTT. It translates to CASSFPGLANSGAGELFF.

The chain links TRBV29-1 to TRBJ1-4; D might be TRBD1 (5 bases). CDR3 length: 12 amino acids. Germline loops: CDR1 SQVTM, CDR2 ANQGSEA. The V end lost 5 bases, the J end lost 6 bases, and 10 bases lay between the germline ends. CDR3 loop: CSVFDSDEKLFF. The CDR3, as DNA: TGCAGCGTTTTTGACAGCGATGAAAAACTGTTTTTT.

CDR3 sequence (DNA): TGTGCCAGCAGTTTACTAACAGGGGGGAATGAAAAACTGTTTTTT. Its protein product is CASSLLTGGNEKLFF. The genes are TRBV28 and TRBJ1-4, with 8 nucleotides matching TRBD1. The CDR3 has 15 residues. V was clipped by 2 bases and J by 5 bases; unmatched bases: 4. The V gene's germline CDR1 is MDHEN and CDR2 SYDVKM. The full variable domain, with the rest looked up from reference TRBV28 and TRBJ1-4, is DVKVTQSSRYLVKRTGEKVFLECVQDMDHENMFWYRQDPGLGLRLIYFSYDVKMKEKGDIPEGYSVSREKKERFSLILESASTNQTSMYLCASSLLTGGNEKLFFGSGTQLSVL.